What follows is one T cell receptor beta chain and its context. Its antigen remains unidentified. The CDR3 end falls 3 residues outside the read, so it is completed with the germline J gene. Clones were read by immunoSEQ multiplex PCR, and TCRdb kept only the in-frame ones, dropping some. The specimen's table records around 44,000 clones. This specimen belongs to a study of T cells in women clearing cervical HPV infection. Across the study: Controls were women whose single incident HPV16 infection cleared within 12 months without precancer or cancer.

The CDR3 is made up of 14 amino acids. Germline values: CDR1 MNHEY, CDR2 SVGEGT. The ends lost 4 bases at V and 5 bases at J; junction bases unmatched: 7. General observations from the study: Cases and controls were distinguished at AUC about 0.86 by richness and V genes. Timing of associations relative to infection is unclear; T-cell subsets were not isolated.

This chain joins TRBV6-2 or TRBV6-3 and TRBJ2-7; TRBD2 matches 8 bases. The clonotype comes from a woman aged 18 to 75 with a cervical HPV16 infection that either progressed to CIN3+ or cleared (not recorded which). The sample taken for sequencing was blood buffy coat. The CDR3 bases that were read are TGTGCCAGCAGTTCCGGGACTAGTCTCCACGAG. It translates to CASSSGTSLHE. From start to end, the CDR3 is CASSSGTSLHEQYF.